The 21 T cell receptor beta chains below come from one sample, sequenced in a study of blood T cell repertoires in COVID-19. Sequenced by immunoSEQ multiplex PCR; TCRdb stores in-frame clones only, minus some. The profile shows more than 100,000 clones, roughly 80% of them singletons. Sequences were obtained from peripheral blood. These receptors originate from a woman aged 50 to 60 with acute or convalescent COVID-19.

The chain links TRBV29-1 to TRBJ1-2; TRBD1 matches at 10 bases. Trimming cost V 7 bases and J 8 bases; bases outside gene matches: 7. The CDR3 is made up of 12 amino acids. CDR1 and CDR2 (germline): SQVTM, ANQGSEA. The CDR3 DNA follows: TGCAGCGCCCTTGACAGGGGGCGAGGCTACACCTTC. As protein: CSALDRGRGYTF.

The CDR3 reads CASSPTRLKTNTGELFF. For the CDR3, the DNA is TGTGCCAGCAGTCCAACTAGGCTTAAAACTAACACCGGGGAGCTGTTTTTT. The chain links TRBV28 to TRBJ2-2, with D maybe TRBD2 (5 bases). Germline loops: CDR1 MDHEN, CDR2 SYDVKM. The CDR3 loop spans 17 amino acids. The V and J ends lost 5 bases and 2 bases respectively, with 18 bases between them. Supplemented by reference TRBV28 and TRBJ2-2, the full variable domain reads DVKVTQSSRYLVKRTGEKVFLECVQDMDHENMFWYRQDPGLGLRLIYFSYDVKMKEKGDIPEGYSVSREKKERFSLILESASTNQTSMYLCASSPTRLKTNTGELFFGEGSRLTVL.

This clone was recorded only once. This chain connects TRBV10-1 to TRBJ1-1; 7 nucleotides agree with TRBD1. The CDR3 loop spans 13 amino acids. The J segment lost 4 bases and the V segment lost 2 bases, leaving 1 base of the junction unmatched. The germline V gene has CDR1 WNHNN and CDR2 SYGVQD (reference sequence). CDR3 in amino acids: CASSEDRATEAFF. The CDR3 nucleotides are TGCGCCAGCAGTGAGGACAGGGCCACTGAAGCTTTCTTT.

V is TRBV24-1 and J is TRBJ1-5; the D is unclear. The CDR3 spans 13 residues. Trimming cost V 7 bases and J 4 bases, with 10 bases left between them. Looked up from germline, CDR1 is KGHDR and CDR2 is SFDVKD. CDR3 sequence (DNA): TGTGCCACCAGCTCAGGTTCGAATCAGCCCCAGCATTTT. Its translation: CATSSGSNQPQHF.

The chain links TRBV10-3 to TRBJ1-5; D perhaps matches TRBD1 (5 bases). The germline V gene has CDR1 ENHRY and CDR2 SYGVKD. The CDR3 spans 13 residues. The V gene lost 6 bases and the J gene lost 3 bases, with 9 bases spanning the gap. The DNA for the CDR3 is TGTGCCATCAGAGACAGTAACAATCAGCCCCAGCATTTT. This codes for CAIRDSNNQPQHF.

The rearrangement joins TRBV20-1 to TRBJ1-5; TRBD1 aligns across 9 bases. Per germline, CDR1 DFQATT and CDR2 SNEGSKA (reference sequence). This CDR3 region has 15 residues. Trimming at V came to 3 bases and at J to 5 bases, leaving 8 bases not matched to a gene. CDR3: CSASHGGQGYQPQHF. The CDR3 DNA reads TGCAGTGCTAGTCATGGCGGACAGGGGTATCAGCCCCAGCATTTT.

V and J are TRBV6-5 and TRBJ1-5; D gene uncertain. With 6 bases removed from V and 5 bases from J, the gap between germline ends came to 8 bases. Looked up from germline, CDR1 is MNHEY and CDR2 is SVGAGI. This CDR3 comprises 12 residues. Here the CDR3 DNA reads TGTGCCAGCAGGAACCGAGATCAGCCCCAGCATTTT. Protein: CASRNRDQPQHF.

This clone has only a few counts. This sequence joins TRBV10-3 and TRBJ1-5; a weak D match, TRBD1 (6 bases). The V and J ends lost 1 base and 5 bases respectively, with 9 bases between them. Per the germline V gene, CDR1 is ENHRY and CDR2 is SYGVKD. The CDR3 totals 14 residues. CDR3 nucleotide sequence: TGTGCCATCAGTGAGTTAAACAGGGATCAGCCCCAGCATTTT. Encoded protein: CAISELNRDQPQHF.

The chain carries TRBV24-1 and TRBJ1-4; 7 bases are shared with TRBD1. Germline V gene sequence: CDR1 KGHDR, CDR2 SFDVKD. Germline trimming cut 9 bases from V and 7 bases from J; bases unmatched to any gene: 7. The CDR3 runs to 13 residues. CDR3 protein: CATGDSLSEKLFF. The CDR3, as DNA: TGTGCCACCGGGGACAGTTTGAGTGAAAAACTGTTTTTT.

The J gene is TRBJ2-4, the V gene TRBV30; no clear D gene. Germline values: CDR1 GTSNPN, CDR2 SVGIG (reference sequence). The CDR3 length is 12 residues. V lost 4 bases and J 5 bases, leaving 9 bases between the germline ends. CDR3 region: CAWMKSENIQYF. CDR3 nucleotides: TGTGCCTGGATGAAAAGCGAAAACATTCAGTACTTC.

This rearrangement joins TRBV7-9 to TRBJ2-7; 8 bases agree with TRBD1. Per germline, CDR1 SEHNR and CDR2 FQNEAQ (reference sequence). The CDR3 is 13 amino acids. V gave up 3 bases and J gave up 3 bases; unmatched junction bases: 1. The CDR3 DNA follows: TGTGCCAGCAGCTTGACAGGGGACTACGAGCAGTACTTC. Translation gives CASSLTGDYEQYF.

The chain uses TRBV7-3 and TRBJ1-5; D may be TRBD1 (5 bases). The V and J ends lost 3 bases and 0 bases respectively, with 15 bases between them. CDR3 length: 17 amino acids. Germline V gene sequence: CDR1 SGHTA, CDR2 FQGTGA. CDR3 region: CASSFDSTLDSNQPQHF. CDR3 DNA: TGTGCCAGCAGCTTTGACAGCACCCTGGATAGCAATCAGCCCCAGCATTTT. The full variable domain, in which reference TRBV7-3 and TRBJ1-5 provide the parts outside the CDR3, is GAGVSQTPSNKVTEKGKYVELRCDPISGHTALYWYRQSLGQGPEFLIYFQGTGAADDSGLPNDRFFAVRPEGSVSTLKIQRTERGDSAVYLCASSFDSTLDSNQPQHFGDGTRLSIL.

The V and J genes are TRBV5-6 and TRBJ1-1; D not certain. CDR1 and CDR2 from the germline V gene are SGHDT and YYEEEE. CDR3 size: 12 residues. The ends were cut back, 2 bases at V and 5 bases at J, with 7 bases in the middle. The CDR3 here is CASSFRGTEAFF. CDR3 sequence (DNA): TGTGCCAGCAGCTTTCGGGGAACTGAAGCTTTCTTT.

CDR3 DNA: TGTGCCAGCTCACCTCAGGGTATGGGCACTGAAGCTTTCTTT. This gives the protein CASSPQGMGTEAFF. The chain combines TRBV18 with TRBJ1-1; tentative D call: TRBD1 (5 bases). Germline V lookup: CDR1 KGHSH, CDR2 LQKENI. V gave up 3 bases and J gave up 4 bases, with 12 bases separating them. This CDR3 contains 14 residues.

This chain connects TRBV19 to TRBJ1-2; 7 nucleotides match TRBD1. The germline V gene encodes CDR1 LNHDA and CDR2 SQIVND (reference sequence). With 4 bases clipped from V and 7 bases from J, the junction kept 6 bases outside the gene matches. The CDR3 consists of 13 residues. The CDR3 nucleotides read TGTGCCAGTAGTAGACAGGGTAGTGCTGGCTACACCTTC. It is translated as CASSRQGSAGYTF.

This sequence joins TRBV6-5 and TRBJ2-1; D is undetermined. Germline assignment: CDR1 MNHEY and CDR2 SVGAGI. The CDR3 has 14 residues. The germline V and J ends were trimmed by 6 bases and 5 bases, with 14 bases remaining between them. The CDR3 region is CASRTENRNNEQFF. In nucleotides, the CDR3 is TGTGCCAGCAGGACTGAGAACCGAAACAATGAGCAGTTCTTC.

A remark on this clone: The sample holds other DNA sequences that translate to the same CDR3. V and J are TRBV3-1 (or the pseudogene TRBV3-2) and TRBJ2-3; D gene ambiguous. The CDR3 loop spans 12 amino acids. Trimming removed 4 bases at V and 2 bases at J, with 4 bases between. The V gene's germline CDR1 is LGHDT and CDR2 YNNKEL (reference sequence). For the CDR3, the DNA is TGTGCCAGCAGCCCTAACACAGATACGCAGTATTTT. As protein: CASSPNTDTQYF.

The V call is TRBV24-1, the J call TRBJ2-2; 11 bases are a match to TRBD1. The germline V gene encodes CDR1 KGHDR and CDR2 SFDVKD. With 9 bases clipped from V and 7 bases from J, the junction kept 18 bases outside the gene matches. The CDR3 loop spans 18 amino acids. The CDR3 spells CATQVHVGTGGSGGELFF. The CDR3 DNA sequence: TGTGCCACCCAAGTTCATGTAGGGACAGGGGGATCTGGCGGGGAGCTGTTTTTT.

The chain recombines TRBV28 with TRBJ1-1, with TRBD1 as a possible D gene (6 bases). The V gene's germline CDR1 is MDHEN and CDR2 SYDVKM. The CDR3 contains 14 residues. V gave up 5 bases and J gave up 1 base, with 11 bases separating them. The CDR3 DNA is TGTGCCAGCAGTCCAACAGGGACGAACACTGAAGCTTTCTTT. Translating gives CASSPTGTNTEAFF.

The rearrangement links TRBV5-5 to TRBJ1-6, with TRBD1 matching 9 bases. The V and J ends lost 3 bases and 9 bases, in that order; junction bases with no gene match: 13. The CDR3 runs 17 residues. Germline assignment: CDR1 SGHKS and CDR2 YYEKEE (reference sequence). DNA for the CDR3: TGTGCCAGCAGCTCCCAGGTTCCGACAGGGGGATTTTCACCCCTCCACTTT. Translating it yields CASSSQVPTGGFSPLHF.

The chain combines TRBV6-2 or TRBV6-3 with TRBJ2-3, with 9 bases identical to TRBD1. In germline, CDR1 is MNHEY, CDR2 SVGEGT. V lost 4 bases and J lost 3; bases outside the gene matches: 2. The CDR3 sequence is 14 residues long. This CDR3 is CASSSGQGTDTQYF. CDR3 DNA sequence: TGTGCCAGCAGTTCGGGACAGGGAACAGATACGCAGTATTTT.